This paragraph covers one T cell receptor (beta chain) sequence. This clonotype was observed a single time. The antigen this receptor binds is unknown. The sample holds no much larger clone one base away, and base qualities are not on file. A single read constitutes weak evidence. Systemically healthy Caucasian individuals from Russia, 35 to 50 in total and aged roughly 6 to 100 years, were included as donors. Each donor gave ten milliliters of peripheral blood, drawn into EDTA-treated Vacutainer tubes. Ficoll-Paque density-gradient centrifugation was used to isolate PBMCs, with at least 6.5 million per sample. Total RNA was extracted from PBMCs with Trizol reagent, with at least 5.5 micrograms obtained per sample. For every donor, flow cytometry on a PBMC aliquot measured the percentage of naive CD45RAhigh/CD27high T cells. These data belong to a study of blood T cells in healthy people across ages (dated by TCRdb to 2013 to 2016). In terms of the full investigation: In model experiments, roughly one uniquely barcoded TCR beta cDNA molecule per two T cells was captured by template switching. Using the same blood draw, the study looked at two additional independent replicas of 1 million unique cDNA reads for two donors, one aged 18 to 29 and the other aged 80 or older. To avoid experimental bias, donors of different ages were randomly spread across the sequencing lanes. Donors were grouped into four age groups: young (average roughly 15 years), middle-aged (39), aged (about 60) and long-lived (around 80). Using deep sequencing normalized with unique cDNA molecular identifiers, the study measured how TCR beta repertoire diversity changes with age.

Library preparation was by 5' RACE. Sequenced using an Illumina HiSeq 2500. The second PCR ran for roughly 7 to 12 cycles and used a J-beta primer mix along with a sample-barcoded 5' primer. Each TCR beta cDNA molecule received a unique molecular identifier from a template-switch 5' adaptor carrying 12 random nucleotides. Each sample yielded at least 3 million CDR3-containing paired-end reads. All of the RNA was converted into first-strand cDNA using the Mint cDNA synthesis kit, with a TRBC-specific oligonucleotide serving as the primer. Following uracil-DNA glycosylase treatment, all cDNA underwent a first 18-cycle PCR with the universal primers M1SS and BC2_uni_R. In the original analysis: Normalization of each sample was performed by random selection of 1 million high-quality reads, each carrying a distinct molecular identifier. Instead of being binned into consensus sequences, reads that shared molecular identifiers were thrown out. CDR3 identification, clonotype clustering and error correction used MiTCR with a Q25 quality threshold and the strictest error-elimination algorithm. Lower-bound total TCR beta diversity was estimated with a nonparametric unseen species model using Euler transformation. TCRdb's own reprocessing of the public reads used fastp at Q25 and MiXCR and kept productive beta chains. CDR3 protein duplicates are merged, each entry listing the most common genes and DNA. The V and J calls, along with clone size, are taken from TCRdb and not from the paper's own processing. This sample holds fewer than 2,000,000 distinct CDR3 sequences; about 35% were observed only once. About 11% of the sample is held by the ten biggest clonotypes.

Spanning cysteine to phenylalanine, the CDR3 consists of 13 amino acids. Kept here is only the CDR3 DNA, which spans 39 bases and is read in frame from base 1. From a lookup of the germline V gene, CDR1 and CDR2 are SNHLY and FYNNEI. V drops 8 bases and J drops 2 bases, leaving 13 bases in between. What the authors observed across the whole study: A strong correlation was found between observed TCR beta diversity and the percentage of naive T cells measured by flow cytometry. The long-lived group showed more naive CD4+ T cells, fewer expanded clones and increased TCR diversity than the aged group, suggesting age selection. Observed TCR beta diversity per million T cells fell roughly linearly with age, and a significant reduction was already apparent by age around 39. Because profiling used bulk unsorted PBMCs, naive and antigen-experienced compartments could not be compared conclusively. Estimates of total diversity based on one million sequenced T cells were regarded as lower bounds and as underestimates. The CMV infection status of donors was not known, potentially confounding age-related changes in expanded clonotypes.

The rearrangement joined TRBV2 to TRBJ2-7; tentative D gene TRBD1, with 5 bases matching. The material sequenced was blood. The clonotype comes from a woman younger than 45 in good health. DNA sequence: TGTGCCAGCCGTGGACATACTACCTACGAGCAGTACTTC. It translates as CASRGHTTYEQYF.